This TCR beta chain was found in a study of regulatory T cells in long-lasting Graves disease. Study details: Positivity for TSH receptor antibodies plus over 5 years of antithyroid drugs meant persistent Graves' disease.

Both iRepertoire HTBI primers and Arm-PCR of CDR3 regions were used to build the TCR beta libraries. MiXCR, run by TCRdb on the multiplex PCR reads, gives a single entry per CDR3 protein. The sample includes around 430,000 distinct CDR3 sequences, approximately 23% seen only once; the top ten take around 12%. Time point in this sample: persistent/refractory GD, antithyroid drugs over 5 years with positive TRAb. Researchers made the TCR library from RNA that was extracted from PBMCs. Germline CDR1 and CDR2: MNHEY and SVGEGT. V was pared by 6 bases and J by 6 bases, with 20 bases between. The CDR3 is 15 amino acids. General study results and limits: Gene preferences differed: TRBV28, TRBJ1-2, TRBJ2-5 in persistent cases.

Only a few counts were recorded for this clonotype. Its specificity is unknown. Source: peripheral blood mononuclear cells (PBMCs), taken when the disease was refractory, from a patient treated with antithyroid drugs. The sequence was collected from a female donor with Graves disease. J is TRBJ1-2 and V is TRBV6-2 or TRBV6-3; D is ambiguous. The DNA of the CDR3 is TGTGCCAGCAGCTGGAGAGGGCCAGGTCAAAATGGCTACACCTTC. Its protein product is CASSWRGPGQNGYTF.